In its sample, the clone carrying this T cell receptor beta chain was seen a few times. The method was immunoSEQ multiplex PCR; TCRdb's version includes in-frame clones alone and lacks a portion of them. This sample has around 70,000 clones, with about 94% found just once. This sample was included in a study of T cell changes during pregnancy in multiple sclerosis. The TCR comes from a female donor in good health, enrolled as a control in a pregnancy study. This sample comprised peripheral blood, obtained in the first trimester of pregnancy.

CDR3 sequence reads: CASSAGGGYNQPQHF. In DNA, the CDR3 is TGTGCCAGCAGCGCAGGTGGGGGGTACAATCAGCCCCAGCATTTT. The chain recombines TRBV7-2 with TRBJ1-5; D possibly corresponds to TRBD1 (5 bases). CDR3 size: 15 residues. Germline V lookup: CDR1 SGHTA, CDR2 FQGNSA. Trimming removed 5 bases from V and 3 bases from J, with 14 bases in between.